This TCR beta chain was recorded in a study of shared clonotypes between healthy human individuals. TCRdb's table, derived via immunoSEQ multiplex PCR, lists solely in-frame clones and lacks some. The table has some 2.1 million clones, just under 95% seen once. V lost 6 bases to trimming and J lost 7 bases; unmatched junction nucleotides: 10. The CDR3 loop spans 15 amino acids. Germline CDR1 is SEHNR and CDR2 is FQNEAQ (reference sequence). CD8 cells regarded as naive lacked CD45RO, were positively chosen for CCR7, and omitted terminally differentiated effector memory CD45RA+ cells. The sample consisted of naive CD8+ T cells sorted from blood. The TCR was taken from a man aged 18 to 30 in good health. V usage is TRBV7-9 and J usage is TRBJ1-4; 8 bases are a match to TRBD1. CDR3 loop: CASSRQGAPREKLFF. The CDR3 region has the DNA TGTGCCAGCAGTCGTCAGGGGGCGCCCCGTGAAAAACTGTTTTTT.